One sample yielded the 8 T cell receptor beta chains listed below, sequenced in a study of T cell clusters in autoimmune cytopenias. TRB amplification used approximately 0.25 ug of peripheral blood genomic DNA. TRB was amplified by touch-down multiplex PCR, primer pools A and B combined. TCRdb re-called the multiplex PCR reads, yielding one record per CDR3 amino acid sequence without DNA. Listed are about 4,800 distinct CDR3 sequences; approximately 8.7% falls within the top ten. Source material: peripheral blood. These receptors were obtained from a human donor with an autoimmune cytopenia or autoimmune hepatitis (not recorded which).

Measured by frequency, this clonotype is medium-sized (0.01 to 0.1%). This chain joins TRBV6-5 and TRBJ2-2; TCRdb outputs TRBD1, but without DNA this stays unchecked. CDR3 length equals 15 residues. Germline V CDR1 and CDR2: MNHEY, SVGAGI. CDR3 residues: CASRHTGADTGELFF.

The rearrangement uses TRBV18 and TRBJ2-7; TCRdb designates TRBD1, a call that cannot be tested without DNA. The CDR3 is 13 residues long. CDR1 and CDR2 (germline): KGHSH, LQKENI. The CDR3 sequence: CASSINAGNEQYF.

This clonotype is medium-sized by frequency. The chain carries TRBV12-3 or TRBV12-4 and TRBJ2-7; without DNA, the TCRdb call of TRBD2 cannot be checked. The CDR3 consists of 17 residues. The chain's CDR3 is CASSPGGSSASSYEQYF.

The chain carries TRBV6-2 or TRBV6-3 and TRBJ2-1; TCRdb indicates TRBD2, and absent DNA this call remains unverified. The CDR3 totals 15 residues. Germline CDR1 reads MNHEY; CDR2 reads SVGEGT. The CDR3 region is CASSSSRTSGNEQFF.

This clonotype counts as medium-sized by frequency. The rearrangement uses TRBV29-1 and TRBJ1-2; TCRdb's assignment of TRBD1 cannot be checked, as there is no DNA. CDR1 and CDR2 (germline): SQVTM, ANQGSEA. The CDR3 consists of 13 residues. The CDR3 here is CSVGGGAGYGYTF. Using reference TRBV29-1 and TRBJ1-2 for the parts outside the CDR3, the full variable domain is SAVISQKPSRDICQRGTSLTIQCQVDSQVTMMFWYRQQPGQSLTLIATANQGSEATYESGFVIDKFPISRPNLTFSTLTVSNMSPEDSSIYLCSVGGGAGYGYTFGSGTRLTVV.

This clonotype registers medium-sized by frequency. The chain combines TRBV7-6 with TRBJ2-2; the TCRdb D gene call, TRBD1, has no DNA to confirm it. CDR1 is SGHVS, CDR2 FNYEAQ, per germline. This CDR3 has 15 amino acids. CDR3: CASSLVYRGSGELFF.

This chain joins TRBV27 and TRBJ2-5; TCRdb's D call of TRBD1 is untestable without DNA. The CDR3 has 14 amino acids. CDR1 and CDR2 from the germline V gene are MNHEY and SMNVEV (reference sequence). This CDR3 reads CASRFAGQQETQYF.

This clonotype ranks as medium-sized in terms of frequency. The chain has TRBV5-5 and TRBJ2-7. This CDR3 has 14 residues. CDR1 and CDR2 from the germline V gene are SGHKS and YYEKEE (reference sequence). The CDR3 here is CASSLGGRAYEQYF.